The present TCR beta chain was sequenced within a study of spatial heterogeneity in lung cancer. About the research overall: For the average unique TCR and UMI combination, more than 8.5 occurrences appeared in raw reads.

The germline V and J ends were trimmed by 4 bases and 2 bases, with 11 bases remaining between them. The V gene's germline CDR1 is MNHNS and CDR2 SASEGT. The CDR3 sequence is 14 residues long. In its sample, this clonotype was seen a few times. This sample's time point: sample taken at primary tumor resection. In each case, whole RNA from tumor, nontumor lung or frozen PBMC was sequenced unsorted. 72 TRACERx patients with early, untreated non-small cell lung cancer donated samples. Every TCR cDNA molecule carried a tag that served as a unique molecular identifier. TCRdb used MiXCR to reprocess the 5' RACE reads, holding one entry per CDR3 protein. The sample contains approximately 40,000 distinct CDR3 sequences, approximately 7% of which appear only once.

The rearrangement joins TRBV6-1 to TRBJ2-5; no clear D gene. The sequence was obtained from a female donor with early-stage non-small cell lung cancer. Sequencing was performed on PBMCs, taken at surgery. For the CDR3, the DNA is TGTGCCAGCAGTGTATCCCGCAGTCAAGAGACCCAGTACTTC. Translation: CASSVSRSQETQYF.